This TCR beta chain was captured in a study of cytomegalovirus exposure and HLA in healthy donors. Study summary: A subsequent analysis reported that the 120 or so validation repertoires were produced on the same platform that had also been used for the 666 first-cohort repertoires. Regarding the study as a whole: Reportedly, diagnosis of cytomegalovirus status by the classifier showed high specificity and sensitivity.

The CDR3 contains 13 residues. Germline V gene data show CDR1 as MNHEY and CDR2 as SMNVEV (reference sequence). Trimming stripped 5 bases from V and 2 bases from J, with 10 bases between. Worth noting for this clone: Its antigen is currently unknown.

This table comes from immunoSEQ multiplex PCR, and its TCRdb copy is limited to in-frame clones, with some not included. The sample carries more than 110,000 clones, approximately 94% recorded once. V is TRBV27 and J is TRBJ2-7; D is undetermined. The source of this sequence is a man younger than 35 in good health and CMV-seropositive. Sequenced: PBMCs. The DNA of the CDR3 is TGTGCCAGCAGTGTGACTCCTCCCTACGAGCAGTACTTC. Protein sequence: CASSVTPPYEQYF.